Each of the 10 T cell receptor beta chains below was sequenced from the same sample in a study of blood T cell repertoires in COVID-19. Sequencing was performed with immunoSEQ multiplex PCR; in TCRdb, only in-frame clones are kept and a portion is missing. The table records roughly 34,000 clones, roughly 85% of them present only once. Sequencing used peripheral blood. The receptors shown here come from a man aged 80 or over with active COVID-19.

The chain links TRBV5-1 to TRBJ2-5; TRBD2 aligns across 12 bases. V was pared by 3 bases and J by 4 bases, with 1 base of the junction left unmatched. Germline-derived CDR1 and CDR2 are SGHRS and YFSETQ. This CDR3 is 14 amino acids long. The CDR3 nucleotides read TGCGCCAGCAGCTCGGGACTAGCGGGAGAGACCCAGTACTTC. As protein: CASSSGLAGETQYF.

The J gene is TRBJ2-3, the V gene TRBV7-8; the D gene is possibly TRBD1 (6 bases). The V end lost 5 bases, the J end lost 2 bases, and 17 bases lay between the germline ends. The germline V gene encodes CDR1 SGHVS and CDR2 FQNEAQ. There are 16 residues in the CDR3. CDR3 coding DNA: TGTGCCAGCAGCCGATACAGGGTCGGGCACACAGATACGCAGTATTTT. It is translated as CASSRYRVGHTDTQYF. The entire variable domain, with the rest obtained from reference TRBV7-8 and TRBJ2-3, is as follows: GAGVSQSPRYKVAKRGQDVALRCDPISGHVSLFWYQQALGQGPEFLTYFQNEAQLDKSGLPSDRFFAERPEGSVSTLKIQRTQQEDSAVYLCASSRYRVGHTDTQYFGPGTRLTVL.

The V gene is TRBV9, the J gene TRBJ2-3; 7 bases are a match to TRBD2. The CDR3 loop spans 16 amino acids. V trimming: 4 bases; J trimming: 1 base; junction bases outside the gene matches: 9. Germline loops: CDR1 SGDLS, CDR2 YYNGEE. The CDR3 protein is CASSPLWGGGTDTQYF. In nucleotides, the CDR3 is TGTGCCAGCAGCCCTCTATGGGGGGGTGGCACAGATACGCAGTATTTT.

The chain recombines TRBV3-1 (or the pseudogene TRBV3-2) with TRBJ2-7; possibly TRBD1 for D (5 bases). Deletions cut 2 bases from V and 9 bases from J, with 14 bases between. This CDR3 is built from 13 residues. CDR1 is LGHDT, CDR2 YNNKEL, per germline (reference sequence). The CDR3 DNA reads TGTGCCAGCAGCCAACAGGGCAGCAAAGGGCAGTACTTC. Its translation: CASSQQGSKGQYF.

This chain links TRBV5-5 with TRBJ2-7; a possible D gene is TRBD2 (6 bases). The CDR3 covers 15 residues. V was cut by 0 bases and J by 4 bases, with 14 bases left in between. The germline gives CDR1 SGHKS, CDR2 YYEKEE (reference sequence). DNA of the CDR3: TGTGCCAGCAGCTTGGTGGGGGGTAAAGGATACGAGCAGTACTTC. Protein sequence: CASSLVGGKGYEQYF.

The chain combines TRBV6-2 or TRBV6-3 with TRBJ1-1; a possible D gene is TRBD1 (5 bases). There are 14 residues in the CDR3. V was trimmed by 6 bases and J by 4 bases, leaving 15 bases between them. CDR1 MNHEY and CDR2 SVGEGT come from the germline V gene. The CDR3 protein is CASSFGGGGTEAFF. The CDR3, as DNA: TGTGCCAGCAGCTTCGGTGGGGGGGGCACTGAAGCTTTCTTT.

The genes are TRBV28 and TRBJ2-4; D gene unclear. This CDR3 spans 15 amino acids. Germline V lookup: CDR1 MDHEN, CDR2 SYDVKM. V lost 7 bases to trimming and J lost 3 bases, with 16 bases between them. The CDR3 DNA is TGTGCCAGCACCCTCAATGGCCTAGGCAAAAACATTCAGTACTTC. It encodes CASTLNGLGKNIQYF.

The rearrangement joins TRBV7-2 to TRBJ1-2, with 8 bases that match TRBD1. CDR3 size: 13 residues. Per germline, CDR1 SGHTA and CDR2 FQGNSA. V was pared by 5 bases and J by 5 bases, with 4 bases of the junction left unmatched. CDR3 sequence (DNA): TGTGCCAGCAGCCCTCAGGGGGCTTATGGCTACACCTTC. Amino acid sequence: CASSPQGAYGYTF.

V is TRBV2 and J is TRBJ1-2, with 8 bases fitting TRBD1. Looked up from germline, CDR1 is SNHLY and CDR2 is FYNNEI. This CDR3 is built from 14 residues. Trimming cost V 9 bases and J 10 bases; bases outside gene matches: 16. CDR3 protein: CASSRGRSPPYYTF. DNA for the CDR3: TGTGCCAGTAGCAGGGGGCGCAGCCCGCCTTACTACACCTTC.

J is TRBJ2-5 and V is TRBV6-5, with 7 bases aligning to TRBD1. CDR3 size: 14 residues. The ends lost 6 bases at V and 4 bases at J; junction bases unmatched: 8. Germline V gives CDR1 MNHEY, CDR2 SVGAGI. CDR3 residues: CASSHDRVRETQYF. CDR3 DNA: TGTGCCAGCAGCCACGACAGGGTTCGAGAGACCCAGTACTTC.